This entry describes one T cell receptor beta chain. Its target is not known. One blood sample of roughly 2.5 ml was taken from each donor. TCRdb reprocessed the 5' RACE reads and reports one entry per CDR3 protein, with no DNA. This listing includes fewer than 350,000 distinct CDR3 sequences. The data are from a study of monozygotic twins with inflammatory bowel disease. Overall study findings and caveats: Distinguishing T cell subtypes was not possible.

Germline V gene data show CDR1 as KGHSH and CDR2 as LQKENI. The CDR3 is 12 residues long. The material sequenced was blood. This rearrangement joins TRBV18 to TRBJ2-1; TCRdb designates TRBD1, a call that cannot be tested without DNA. This clonotype was sampled from a human donor with ulcerative colitis or Crohn's disease, or a healthy co-twin of an affected twin (not recorded which). The CDR3: CASSPVSGEQFF.